The following is a TCR beta chain sequence with its context. Antigen unknown. These data come from a study of beta chain features in type 1 diabetes. Study outcomes and limitations: Shorter TCRB CDR3s, moderately but significantly so, marked every one of the four CD4+ subsets in Type 1 diabetes patients.

Investigators reverse transcribed all isolated RNA, so they sequenced expressed TCRB transcripts. The method was immunoSEQ multiplex PCR; TCRdb's version includes in-frame clones alone and lacks a portion of them. The repertoire holds around 600,000 clones, with around 12% as singletons. Sorting that relied on CD45RO/CCR7/CD25/CD127/CD95/CD27 yielded CD4+ naive, central memory, regulatory and stem cell-like memory cells. Germline CDR1 and CDR2: SGHTA and FQGNSA. The length of the CDR3 is 15 residues. The receptor was isolated from a man under 40 with type 1 diabetes. Sequencing was performed on naive CD4+ T cells from blood. The chain has TRBV7-2 and TRBJ2-5; 8 bases agree with TRBD1. The J call is in doubt because the DNA end fits TRBJ2-7 better. CDR3 sequence: CASSFDRGPSYEQYF. CDR3 DNA: TGTGCCAGCAGTTTTGACAGGGGTCCCTCCTACGAGCAGTACTTC.